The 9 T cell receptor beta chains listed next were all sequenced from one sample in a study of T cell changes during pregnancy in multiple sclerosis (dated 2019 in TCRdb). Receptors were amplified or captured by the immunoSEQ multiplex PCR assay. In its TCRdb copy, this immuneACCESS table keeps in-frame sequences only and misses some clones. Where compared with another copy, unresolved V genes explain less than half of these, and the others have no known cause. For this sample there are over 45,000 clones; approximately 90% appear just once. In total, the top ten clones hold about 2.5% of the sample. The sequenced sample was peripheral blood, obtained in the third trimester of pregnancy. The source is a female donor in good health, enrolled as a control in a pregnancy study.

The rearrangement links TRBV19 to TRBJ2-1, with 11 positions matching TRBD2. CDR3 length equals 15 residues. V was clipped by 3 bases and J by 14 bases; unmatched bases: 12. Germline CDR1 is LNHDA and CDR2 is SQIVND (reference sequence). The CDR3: CASSMGPPNSGREFF. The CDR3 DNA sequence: TGTGCCAGTAGTATGGGCCCCCCAAATAGCGGGAGGGAGTTCTTC.

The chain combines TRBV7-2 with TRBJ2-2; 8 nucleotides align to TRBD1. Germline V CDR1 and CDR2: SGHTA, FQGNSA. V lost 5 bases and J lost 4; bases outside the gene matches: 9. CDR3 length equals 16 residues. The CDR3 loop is CASSPEDRAFTGELFF. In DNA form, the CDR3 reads TGTGCCAGCAGCCCGGAGGACAGGGCGTTCACCGGGGAGCTGTTTTTT.

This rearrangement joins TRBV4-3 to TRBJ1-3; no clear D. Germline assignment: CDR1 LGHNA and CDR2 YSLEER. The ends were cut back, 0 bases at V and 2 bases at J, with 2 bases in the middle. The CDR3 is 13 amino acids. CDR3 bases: TGCGCCAGCAGCCAAGACGCTGGAAACACCATATATTTT. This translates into CASSQDAGNTIYF.

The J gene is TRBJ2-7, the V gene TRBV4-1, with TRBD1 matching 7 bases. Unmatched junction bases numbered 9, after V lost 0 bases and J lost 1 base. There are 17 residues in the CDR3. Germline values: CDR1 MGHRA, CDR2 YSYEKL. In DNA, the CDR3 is TGCGCCAGCAGCCAAGATCAAAAGGGGACAGCATCCTACGAGCAGTACTTC. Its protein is CASSQDQKGTASYEQYF.

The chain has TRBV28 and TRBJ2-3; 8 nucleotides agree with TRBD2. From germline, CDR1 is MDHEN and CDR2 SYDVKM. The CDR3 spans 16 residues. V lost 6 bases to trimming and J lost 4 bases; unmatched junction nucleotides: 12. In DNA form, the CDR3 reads TGTGCCAGCAGCCAAGTAGCGGGGCCCAGGGCAGATACGCAGTATTTT. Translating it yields CASSQVAGPRADTQYF.

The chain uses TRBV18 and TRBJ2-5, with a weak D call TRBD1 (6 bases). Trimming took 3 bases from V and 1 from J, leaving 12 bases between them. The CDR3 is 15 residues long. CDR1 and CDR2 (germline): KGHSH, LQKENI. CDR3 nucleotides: TGTGCCAGCTCACCGATGACAGGTCGCCAAGAGACCCAGTACTTC. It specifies CASSPMTGRQETQYF. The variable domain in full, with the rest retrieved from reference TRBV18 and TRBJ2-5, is NAGVMQNPRHLVRRRGQEARLRCSPMKGHSHVYWYRQLPEEGLKFMVYLQKENIIDESGMPKERFSAEFPKEGPSILRIQQVVRGDSAAYFCASSPMTGRQETQYFGPGTRLLVL.

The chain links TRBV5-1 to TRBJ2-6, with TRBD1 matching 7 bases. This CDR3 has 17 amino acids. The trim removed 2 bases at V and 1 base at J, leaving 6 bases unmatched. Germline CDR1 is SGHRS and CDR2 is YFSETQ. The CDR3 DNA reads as TGCGCCAGCAGCTTCCGTCTGACAGGGTCTGGGGCCAACGTCCTGACTTTC. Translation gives CASSFRLTGSGANVLTF.

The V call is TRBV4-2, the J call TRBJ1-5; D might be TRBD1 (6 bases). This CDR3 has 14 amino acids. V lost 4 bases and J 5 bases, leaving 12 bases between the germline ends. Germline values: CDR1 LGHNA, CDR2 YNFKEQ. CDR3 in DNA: TGTGCCAGCAGCCCCGGGACAAGTGATCAGCCCCAGCATTTT. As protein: CASSPGTSDQPQHF.

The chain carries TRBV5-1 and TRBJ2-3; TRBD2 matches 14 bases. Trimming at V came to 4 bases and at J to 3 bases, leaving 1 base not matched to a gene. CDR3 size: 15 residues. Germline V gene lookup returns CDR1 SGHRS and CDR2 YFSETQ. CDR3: CASSGTSGSTDTQYF. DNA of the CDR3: TGCGCCAGCAGCGGGACTAGCGGGAGTACAGATACGCAGTATTTT.